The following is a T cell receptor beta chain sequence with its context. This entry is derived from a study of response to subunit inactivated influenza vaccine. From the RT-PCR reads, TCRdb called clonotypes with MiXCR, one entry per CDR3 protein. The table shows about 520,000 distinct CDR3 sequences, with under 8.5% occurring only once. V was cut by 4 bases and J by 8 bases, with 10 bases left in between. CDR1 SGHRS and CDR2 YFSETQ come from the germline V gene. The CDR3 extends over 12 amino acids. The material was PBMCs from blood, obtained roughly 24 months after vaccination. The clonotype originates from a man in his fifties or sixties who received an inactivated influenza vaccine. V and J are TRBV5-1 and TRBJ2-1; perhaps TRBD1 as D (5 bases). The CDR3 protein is CASSPDSYEQFF. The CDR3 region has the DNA TGCGCCAGCAGCCCCGACAGCTATGAGCAGTTCTTC.